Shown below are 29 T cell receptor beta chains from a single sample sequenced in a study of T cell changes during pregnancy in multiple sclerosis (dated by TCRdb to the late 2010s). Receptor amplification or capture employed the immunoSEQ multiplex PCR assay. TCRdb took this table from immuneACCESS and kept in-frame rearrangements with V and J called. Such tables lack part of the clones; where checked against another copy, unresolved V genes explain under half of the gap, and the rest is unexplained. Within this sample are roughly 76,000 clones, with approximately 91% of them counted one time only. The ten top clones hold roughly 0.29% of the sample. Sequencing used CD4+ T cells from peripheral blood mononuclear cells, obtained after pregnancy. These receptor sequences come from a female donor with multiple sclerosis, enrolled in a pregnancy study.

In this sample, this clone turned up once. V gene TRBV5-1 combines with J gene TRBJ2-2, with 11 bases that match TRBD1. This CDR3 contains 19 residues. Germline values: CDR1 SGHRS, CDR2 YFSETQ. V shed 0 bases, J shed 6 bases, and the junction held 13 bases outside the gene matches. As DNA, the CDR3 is TGCGCCAGCAGCTTGGAGCTAGGACAGGGGGCAAGACAGGCCGGGGAGCTGTTTTTT. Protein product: CASSLELGQGARQAGELFF.

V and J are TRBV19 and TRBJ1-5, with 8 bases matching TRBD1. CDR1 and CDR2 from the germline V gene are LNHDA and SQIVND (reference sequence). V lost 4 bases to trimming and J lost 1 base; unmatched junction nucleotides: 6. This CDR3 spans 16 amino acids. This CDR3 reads CASSTTDRVSNQPQHF. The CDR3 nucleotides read TGTGCCAGTAGTACAACGGACAGGGTGAGCAATCAGCCCCAGCATTTT.

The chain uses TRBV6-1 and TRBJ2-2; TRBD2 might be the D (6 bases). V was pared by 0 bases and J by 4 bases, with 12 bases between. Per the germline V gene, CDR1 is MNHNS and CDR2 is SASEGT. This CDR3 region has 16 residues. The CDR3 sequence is CASSEALEGSTGELFF. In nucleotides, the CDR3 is TGTGCCAGCAGTGAAGCGCTGGAGGGTAGCACCGGGGAGCTGTTTTTT.

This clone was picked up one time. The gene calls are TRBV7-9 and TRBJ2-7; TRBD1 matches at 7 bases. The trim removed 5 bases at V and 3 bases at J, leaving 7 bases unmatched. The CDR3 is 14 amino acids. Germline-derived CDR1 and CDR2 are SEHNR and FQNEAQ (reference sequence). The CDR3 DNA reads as TGTGCCAGCAGCCTAGGACAGGACCTCTACGAGCAGTACTTC. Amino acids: CASSLGQDLYEQYF.

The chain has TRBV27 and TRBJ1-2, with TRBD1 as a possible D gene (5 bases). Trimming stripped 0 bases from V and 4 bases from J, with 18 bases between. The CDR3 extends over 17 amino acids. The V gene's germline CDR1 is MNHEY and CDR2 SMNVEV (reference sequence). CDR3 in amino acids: CASSLSRTPSDPYGYTF. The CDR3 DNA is TGTGCCAGCAGTTTATCGAGGACACCGTCCGACCCCTATGGCTACACCTTC.

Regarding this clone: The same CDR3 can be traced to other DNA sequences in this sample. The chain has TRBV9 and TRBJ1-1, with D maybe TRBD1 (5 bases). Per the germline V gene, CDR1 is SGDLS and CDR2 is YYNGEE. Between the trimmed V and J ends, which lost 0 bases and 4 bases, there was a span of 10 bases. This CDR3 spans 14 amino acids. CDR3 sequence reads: CASSVEQGGTEAFF. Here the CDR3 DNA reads TGTGCCAGCAGCGTAGAGCAGGGCGGCACTGAAGCTTTCTTT.

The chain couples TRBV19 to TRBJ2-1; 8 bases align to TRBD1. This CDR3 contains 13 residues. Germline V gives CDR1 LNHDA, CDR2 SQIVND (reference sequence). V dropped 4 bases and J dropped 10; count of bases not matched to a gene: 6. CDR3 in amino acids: CASSRTGLREQFF. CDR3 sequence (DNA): TGTGCCAGTAGTAGGACAGGGCTTAGAGAGCAGTTCTTC. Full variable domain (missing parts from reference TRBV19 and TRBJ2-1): DGGITQSPKYLFRKEGQNVTLSCEQNLNHDAMYWYRQDPGQGLRLIYYSQIVNDFQKGDIAEGYSVSREKKESFPLTVTSAQKNPTAFYLCASSRTGLREQFFGPGTRLTVL.

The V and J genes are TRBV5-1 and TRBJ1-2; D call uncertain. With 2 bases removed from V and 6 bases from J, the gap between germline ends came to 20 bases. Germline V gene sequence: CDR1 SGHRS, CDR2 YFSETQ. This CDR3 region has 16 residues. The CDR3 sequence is CASSLEGLFFEDGYTF. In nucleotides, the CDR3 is TGCGCCAGCAGCTTAGAGGGTTTGTTCTTTGAGGATGGCTACACCTTC.

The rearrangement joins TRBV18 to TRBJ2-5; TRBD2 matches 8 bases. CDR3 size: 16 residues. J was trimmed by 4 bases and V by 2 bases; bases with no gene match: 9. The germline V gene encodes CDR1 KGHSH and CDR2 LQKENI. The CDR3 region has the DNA TGTGCCAGCTCACCAACGACGGGACTAGTCCTAGAGACCCAGTACTTC. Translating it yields CASSPTTGLVLETQYF.

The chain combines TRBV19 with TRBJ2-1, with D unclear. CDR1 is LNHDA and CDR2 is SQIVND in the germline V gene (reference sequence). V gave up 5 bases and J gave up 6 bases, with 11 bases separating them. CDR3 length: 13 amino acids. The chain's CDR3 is CASSPTTGNEQFF. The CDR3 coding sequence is TGTGCCAGTAGTCCCACCACGGGCAATGAGCAGTTCTTC.

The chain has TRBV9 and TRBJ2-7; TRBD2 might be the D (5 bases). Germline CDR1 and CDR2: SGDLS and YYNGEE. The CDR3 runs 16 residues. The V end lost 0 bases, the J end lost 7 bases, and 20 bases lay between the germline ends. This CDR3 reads CASSVGVRASLREQYF. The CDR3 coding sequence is TGTGCCAGCAGCGTAGGGGTGAGGGCGTCCCTTCGGGAGCAGTACTTC.

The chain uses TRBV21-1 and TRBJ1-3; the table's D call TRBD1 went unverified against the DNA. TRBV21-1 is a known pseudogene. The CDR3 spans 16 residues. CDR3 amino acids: CASSWNSSNSGNTIYF. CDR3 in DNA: TGTGCCAGCAGCTGGAACAGTTCTAACTCTGGAAACACCATATATTTT.

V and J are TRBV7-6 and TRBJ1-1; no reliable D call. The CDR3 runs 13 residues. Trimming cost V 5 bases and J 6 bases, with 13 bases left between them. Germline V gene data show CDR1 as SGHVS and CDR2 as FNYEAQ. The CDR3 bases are TGTGCCAGCAGCCAGAAGGGAGGATCTGAAGCTTTCTTT. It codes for CASSQKGGSEAFF.

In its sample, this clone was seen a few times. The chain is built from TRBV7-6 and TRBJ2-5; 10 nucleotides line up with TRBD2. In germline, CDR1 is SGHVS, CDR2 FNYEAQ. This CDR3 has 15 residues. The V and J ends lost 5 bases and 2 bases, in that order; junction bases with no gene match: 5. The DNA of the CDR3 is TGTGCCAGCAGCCCAGCGGGGGGGCCTCAAGAGACCCAGTACTTC. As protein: CASSPAGGPQETQYF.

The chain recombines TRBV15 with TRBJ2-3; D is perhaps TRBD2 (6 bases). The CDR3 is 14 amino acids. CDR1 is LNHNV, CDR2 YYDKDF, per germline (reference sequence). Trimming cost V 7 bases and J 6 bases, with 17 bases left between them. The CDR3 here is CATTDGLQGDTQYF. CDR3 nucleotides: TGTGCCACCACTGACGGACTACAAGGGGATACGCAGTATTTT.

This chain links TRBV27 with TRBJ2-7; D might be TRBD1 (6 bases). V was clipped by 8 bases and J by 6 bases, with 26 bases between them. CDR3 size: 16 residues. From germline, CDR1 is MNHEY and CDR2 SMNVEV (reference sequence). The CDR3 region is CASFPTKTGPRAEQYF. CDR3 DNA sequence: TGTGCCAGCTTCCCAACTAAAACAGGGCCTCGGGCCGAGCAGTACTTC.

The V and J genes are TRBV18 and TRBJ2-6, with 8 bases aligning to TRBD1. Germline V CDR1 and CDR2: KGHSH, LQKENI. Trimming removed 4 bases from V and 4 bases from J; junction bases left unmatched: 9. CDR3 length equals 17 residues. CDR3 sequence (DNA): TGTGCCAGCTCACTAACCGGGACAGGCGCGGGGGCCAACGTCCTGACTTTC. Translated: CASSLTGTGAGANVLTF. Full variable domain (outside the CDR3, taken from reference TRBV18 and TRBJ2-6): NAGVMQNPRHLVRRRGQEARLRCSPMKGHSHVYWYRQLPEEGLKFMVYLQKENIIDESGMPKERFSAEFPKEGPSILRIQQVVRGDSAAYFCASSLTGTGAGANVLTFGAGSRLTVL.

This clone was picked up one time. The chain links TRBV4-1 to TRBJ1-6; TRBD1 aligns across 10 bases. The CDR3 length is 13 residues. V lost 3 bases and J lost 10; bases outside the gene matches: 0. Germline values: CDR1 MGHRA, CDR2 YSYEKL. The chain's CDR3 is CASSQDRGSPLHF. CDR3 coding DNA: TGCGCCAGCAGCCAGGACAGGGGGTCACCCCTCCACTTT.

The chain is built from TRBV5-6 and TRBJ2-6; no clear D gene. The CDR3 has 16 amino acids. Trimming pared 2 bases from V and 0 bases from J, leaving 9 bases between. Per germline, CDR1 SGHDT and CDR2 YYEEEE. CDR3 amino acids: CASSFNSLSGANVLTF. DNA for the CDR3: TGTGCCAGCAGCTTTAACAGCCTCTCTGGGGCCAACGTCCTGACTTTC.

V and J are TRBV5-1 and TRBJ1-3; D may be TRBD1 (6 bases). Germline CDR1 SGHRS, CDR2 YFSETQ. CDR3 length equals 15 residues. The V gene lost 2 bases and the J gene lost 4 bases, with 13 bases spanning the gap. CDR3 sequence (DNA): TGCGCCAGCAGCTTACTGGGGGCTACAGGAAACACCATATATTTT. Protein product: CASSLLGATGNTIYF.

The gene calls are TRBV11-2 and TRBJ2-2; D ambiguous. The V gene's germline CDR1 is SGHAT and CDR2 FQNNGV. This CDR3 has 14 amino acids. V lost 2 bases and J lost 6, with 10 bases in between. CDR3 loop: CASSLLRGAGELFF. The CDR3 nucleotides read TGTGCCAGCAGCTTATTAAGAGGTGCCGGGGAGCTGTTTTTT.

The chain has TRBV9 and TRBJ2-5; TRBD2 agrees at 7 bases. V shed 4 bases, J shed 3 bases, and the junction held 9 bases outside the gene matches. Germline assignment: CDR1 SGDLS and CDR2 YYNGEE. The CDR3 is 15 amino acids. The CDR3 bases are TGTGCCAGCAGCTTTGCCGGGACTACGAAAGAGACCCAGTACTTC. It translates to CASSFAGTTKETQYF.

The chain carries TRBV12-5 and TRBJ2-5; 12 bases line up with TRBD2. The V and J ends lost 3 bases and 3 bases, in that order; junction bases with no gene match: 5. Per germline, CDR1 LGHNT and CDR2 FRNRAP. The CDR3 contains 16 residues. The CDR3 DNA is TGTGCTAGTGGTTTTCTGACTAGCGGGGGCAAAGAGACCCAGTACTTC. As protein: CASGFLTSGGKETQYF. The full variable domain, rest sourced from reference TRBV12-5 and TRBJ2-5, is DARVTQTPRHKVTEMGQEVTMRCQPILGHNTVFWYRQTMMQGLELLAYFRNRAPLDDSGMPKDRFSAEMPDATLATLKIQPSEPRDSAVYFCASGFLTSGGKETQYFGPGTRLLVL.

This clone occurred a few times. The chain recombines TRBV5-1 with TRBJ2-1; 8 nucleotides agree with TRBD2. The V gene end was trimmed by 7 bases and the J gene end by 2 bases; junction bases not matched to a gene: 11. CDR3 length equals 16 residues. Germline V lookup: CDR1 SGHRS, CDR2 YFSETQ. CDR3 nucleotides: TGCGCCAGCCAAGGAGACAAAGCGGGGGCCTACAATGAGCAGTTCTTC. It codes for CASQGDKAGAYNEQFF. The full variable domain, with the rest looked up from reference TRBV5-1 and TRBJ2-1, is KAGVTQTPRYLIKTRGQQVTLSCSPISGHRSVSWYQQTPGQGLQFLFEYFSETQRNKGNFPGRFSGRQFSNSRSEMNVSTLELGDSALYLCASQGDKAGAYNEQFFGPGTRLTVL.

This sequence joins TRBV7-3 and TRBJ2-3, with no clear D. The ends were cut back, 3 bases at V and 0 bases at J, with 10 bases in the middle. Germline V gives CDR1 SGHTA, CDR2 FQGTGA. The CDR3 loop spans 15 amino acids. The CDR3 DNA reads TGTGCCAGCAGCTTCCTCGGAGCTAGCACAGATACGCAGTATTTT. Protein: CASSFLGASTDTQYF.

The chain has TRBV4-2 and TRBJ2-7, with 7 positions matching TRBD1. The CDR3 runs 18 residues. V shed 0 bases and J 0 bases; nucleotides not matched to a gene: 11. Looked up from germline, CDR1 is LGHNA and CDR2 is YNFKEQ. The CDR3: CASSQDRVRGQSSYEQYF. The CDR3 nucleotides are TGTGCCAGCAGCCAAGATAGGGTCCGGGGACAGAGCTCCTACGAGCAGTACTTC.

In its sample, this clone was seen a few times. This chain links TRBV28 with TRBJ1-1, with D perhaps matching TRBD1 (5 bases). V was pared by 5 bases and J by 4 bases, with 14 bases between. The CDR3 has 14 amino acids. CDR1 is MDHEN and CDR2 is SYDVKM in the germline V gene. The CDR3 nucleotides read TGTGCCAGCAGTCTGGAGGGGCGCGGCACTGAAGCTTTCTTT. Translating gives CASSLEGRGTEAFF.

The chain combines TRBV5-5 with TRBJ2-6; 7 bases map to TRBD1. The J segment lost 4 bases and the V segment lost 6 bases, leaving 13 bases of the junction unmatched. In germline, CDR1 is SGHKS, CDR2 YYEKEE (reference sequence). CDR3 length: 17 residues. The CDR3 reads CASTDTGVNNGANVLTF. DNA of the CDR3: TGTGCCAGCACCGATACAGGGGTAAATAACGGGGCCAACGTCCTGACTTTC. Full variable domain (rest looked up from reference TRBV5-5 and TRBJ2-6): DAGVTQSPTHLIKTRGQQVTLRCSPISGHKSVSWYQQVLGQGPQFIFQYYEKEERGRGNFPDRFSARQFPNYSSELNVNALLLGDSALYLCASTDTGVNNGANVLTFGAGSRLTVL.

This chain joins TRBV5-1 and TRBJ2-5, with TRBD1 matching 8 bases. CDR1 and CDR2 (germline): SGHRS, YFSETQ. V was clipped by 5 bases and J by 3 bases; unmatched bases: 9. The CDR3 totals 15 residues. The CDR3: CASRQLTGVEETQYF. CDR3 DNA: TGCGCCAGCAGACAACTGACAGGGGTTGAAGAGACCCAGTACTTC. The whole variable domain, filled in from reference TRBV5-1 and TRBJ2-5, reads KAGVTQTPRYLIKTRGQQVTLSCSPISGHRSVSWYQQTPGQGLQFLFEYFSETQRNKGNFPGRFSGRQFSNSRSEMNVSTLELGDSALYLCASRQLTGVEETQYFGPGTRLLVL.